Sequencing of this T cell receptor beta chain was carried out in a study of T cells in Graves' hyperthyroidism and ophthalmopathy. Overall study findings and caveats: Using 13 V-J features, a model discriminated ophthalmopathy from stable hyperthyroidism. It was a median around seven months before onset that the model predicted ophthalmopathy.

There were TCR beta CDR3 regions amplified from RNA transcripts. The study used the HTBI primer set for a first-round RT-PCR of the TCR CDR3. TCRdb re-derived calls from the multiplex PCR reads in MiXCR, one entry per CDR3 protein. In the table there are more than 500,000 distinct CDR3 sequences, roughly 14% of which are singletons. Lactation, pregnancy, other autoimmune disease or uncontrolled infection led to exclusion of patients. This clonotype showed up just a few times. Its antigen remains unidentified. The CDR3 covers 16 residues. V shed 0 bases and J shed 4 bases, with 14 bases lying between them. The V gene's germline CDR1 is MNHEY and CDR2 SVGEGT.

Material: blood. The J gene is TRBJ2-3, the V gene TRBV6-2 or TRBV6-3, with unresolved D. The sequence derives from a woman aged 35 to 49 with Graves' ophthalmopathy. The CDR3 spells CASSYSTTITADTQYF. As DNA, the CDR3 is TGTGCCAGCAGTTACTCTACAACGATCACGGCAGATACGCAGTATTTT.